This T cell receptor beta chain was captured by sequencing in a study of blood T cells in healthy people across ages. Study conclusions and caveats: Long-lived donors exceeded aged donors in naive CD4+ cells and diversity.

Germline V gene sequence: CDR1 MNHEY, CDR2 SVGAGI. The CDR3 runs 12 residues. V was clipped by 6 bases and J by 6 bases, with 10 bases between them. This clonotype was seen repeatedly, ten times or more. Its antigen is still unknown. Together with a sample-barcoded 5' primer, a J-beta primer mix was included in a second PCR lasting about 6 to 11 cycles. There were at least 2.5 million CDR3-containing paired-end reads obtained from each sample. TCRdb reprocessed the 5' RACE reads with MiXCR, giving one entry per CDR3 protein. The sample records about 670,000 distinct CDR3 sequences, around two fifths being singletons.

The source is a man older than 75 in good health. V usage is TRBV6-5 and J usage is TRBJ2-3; D gene unclear. What was sequenced was blood. CDR3 residues: CASSPRSDTQYF. CDR3 bases: TGTGCCAGCAGCCCAAGGAGCGATACGCAGTATTTT.